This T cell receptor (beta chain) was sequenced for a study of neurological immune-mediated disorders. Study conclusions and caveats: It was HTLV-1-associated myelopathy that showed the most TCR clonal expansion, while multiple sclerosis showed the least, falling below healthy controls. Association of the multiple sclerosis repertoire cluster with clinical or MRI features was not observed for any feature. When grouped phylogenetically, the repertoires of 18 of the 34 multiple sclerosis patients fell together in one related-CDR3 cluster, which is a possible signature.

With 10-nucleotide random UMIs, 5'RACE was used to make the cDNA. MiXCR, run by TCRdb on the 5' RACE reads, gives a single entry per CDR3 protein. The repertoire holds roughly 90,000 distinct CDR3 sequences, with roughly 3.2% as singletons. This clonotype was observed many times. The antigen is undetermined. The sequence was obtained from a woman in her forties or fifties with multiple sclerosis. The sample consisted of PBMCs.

CDR3 amino acids: CASGQRIQETQYF. As DNA, the CDR3 is TGCGCCAGCGGCCAGCGAATCCAAGAGACCCAGTACTTC. The chain links TRBV5-1 to TRBJ2-5; unclear D gene. CDR3 length: 13 amino acids. Germline V gene sequence: CDR1 SGHRS, CDR2 YFSETQ. The ends were cut back, 7 bases at V and 1 base at J, with 11 bases in the middle.